This entry concerns a single T cell receptor beta chain. The antigen is unknown. This entry belongs to a study of cytomegalovirus exposure and HLA in healthy donors. The study, taken as a whole, reports: Later analysis identified a missense DCLRE1C variant that was linked to TCR beta V- and J-gene trimming. A later analysis found common viral pathogens apparently linked to several of the most significant clusters.

The CDR3 covers 15 residues. CDR1 and CDR2 from the germline V gene are LNHDA and SQIVND (reference sequence). V was clipped by 6 bases and J by 3 bases; unmatched bases: 7. The PCR ran on 60 Vbeta and 13 Jbeta primers. The method was immunoSEQ multiplex PCR; TCRdb's version includes in-frame clones alone and lacks a portion of them. The sample lists approximately 240,000 clones, approximately 82% seen once, with more than 0.5% in the top ten. This chain connects TRBV19 to TRBJ1-5, with 8 bases fitting TRBD1. The sample comprised PBMCs. This receptor was obtained from a woman between 40 and 50 years old in good health and CMV-seronegative. The CDR3: CASRQGQANNQPQHF. DNA for the CDR3: TGTGCCAGTAGGCAGGGACAGGCAAACAATCAGCCCCAGCATTTT.